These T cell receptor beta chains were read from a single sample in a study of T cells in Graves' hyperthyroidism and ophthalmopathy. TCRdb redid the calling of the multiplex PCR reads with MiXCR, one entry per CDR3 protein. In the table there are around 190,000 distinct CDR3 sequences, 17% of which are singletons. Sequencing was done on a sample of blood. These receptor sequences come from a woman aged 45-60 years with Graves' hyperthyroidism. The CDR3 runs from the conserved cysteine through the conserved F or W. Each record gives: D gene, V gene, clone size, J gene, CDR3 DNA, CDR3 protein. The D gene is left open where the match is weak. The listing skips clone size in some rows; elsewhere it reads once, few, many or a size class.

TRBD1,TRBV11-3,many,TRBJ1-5,TGTGCCAGCAGCTTGACAGGGAGCAATCAGCCCCAGCATTTT,CASSLTGSNQPQHF
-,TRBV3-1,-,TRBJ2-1,TGTGCCAGCAGCCAAGATCTGAGAACAGAATCCGTCTTC,CASSQDLRTESVF
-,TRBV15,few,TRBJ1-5,TGTGCCACCAGTCCCACCGGCGATTTGAGTGGCAATCAGCCCCAGCATTTT,CATSPTGDLSGNQPQHF
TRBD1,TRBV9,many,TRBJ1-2,TGTGCCAGCAGCGTAGAACAGGGGTTTGGTGGCTACACCTTC,CASSVEQGFGGYTF
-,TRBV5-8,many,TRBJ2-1,TGTGCCAGCAGGCTAGGGACGGGTGAGCAGTTCTTC,CASRLGTGEQFF
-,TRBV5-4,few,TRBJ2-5,TGTGCCAGCAGCTTGGGAGGTCGTAGCGCACAAGAGACCCAGTACTTC,CASSLGGRSAQETQYF
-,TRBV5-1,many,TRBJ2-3,TGCGCCAGCAGCCCCGAGACAGGTAGTACAGATACGCAGTATTTT,CASSPETGSTDTQYF
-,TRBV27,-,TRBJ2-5,TGTGCCAGCAGGGCCACCCCTCCCTGGGAGACCCAGTACTTC,CASRATPPWETQYF
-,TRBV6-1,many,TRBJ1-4,TGTGCCAGCAGTGAAAGGTTGGCTCTGAGGGGTAATGAAAAACTGTTTTTT,CASSERLALRGNEKLFF
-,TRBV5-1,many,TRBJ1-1,TGCGCCAGCAGCTTGGAAGGGGGATTTGCTTTCTTT,CASSLEGGFAFF
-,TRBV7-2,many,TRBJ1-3,TGTGCCAGCAGCTTTTTTGAGAAGAACACCATATATTTT,CASSFFEKNTIYF
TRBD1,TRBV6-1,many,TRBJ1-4,TGTGCCAGCAGTGAAGCGGCCGGGACAGGGGGAACTAATGAAAAACTGTTTTTT,CASSEAAGTGGTNEKLFF
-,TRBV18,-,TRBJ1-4,TGTGCCAGCTCACCGTCTGGACGGGGAGGAGAAAAACTGTTTTTT,CASSPSGRGGEKLFF
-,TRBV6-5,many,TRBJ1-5,TGTGCCAGCAGTTACGACAGGAGACAGCCCCAGCATTTT,CASSYDRRQPQHF
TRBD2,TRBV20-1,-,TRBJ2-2,TGCAGTGCTAGGCCTAGCGGGAGGGGGGAGCTGTTTTTT,CSARPSGRGELFF
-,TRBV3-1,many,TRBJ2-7,TGTGCCAGCAGCCAGGGGATTCCGTCGAGCCCATTCGAGCAGTACTTC,CASSQGIPSSPFEQYF
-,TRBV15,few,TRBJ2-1,TGTGCCACCAACCCCAAGTGGACCAATGAGCAGTTCTTC,CATNPKWTNEQFF
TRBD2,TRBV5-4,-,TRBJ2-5,TGTGCCAGCAACGGCGGGGGGACCCAAGAGACCCAGTACTTC,CASNGGGTQETQYF
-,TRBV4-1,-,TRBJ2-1,TGCGCCAGCAGCCAAGATCTAGGGGGAGCACAGGACAATGAGCAGTTCTTC,CASSQDLGGAQDNEQFF
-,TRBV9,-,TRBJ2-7,TGTGCCAGCTCACCTAAGACCGAGCAGTACTTC,CASSPKTEQYF
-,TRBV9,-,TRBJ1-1,TGCGCCAGCAGCTTGATCCTGGAGAACACTGAAGCTTTCTTT,CASSLILENTEAFF
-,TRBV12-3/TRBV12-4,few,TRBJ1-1,TGTGCCAGCAGTTTACAGATGAACACTGAAGCTTTCTTT,CASSLQMNTEAFF
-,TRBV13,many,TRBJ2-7,TGTGCCAGCAGCTTAATATTCGACTCATACGAGCAGTACTTC,CASSLIFDSYEQYF
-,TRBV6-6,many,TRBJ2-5,TGTGCCAGCAGTTACCTACGAAGGGAGACCCAGTACTTC,CASSYLRRETQYF
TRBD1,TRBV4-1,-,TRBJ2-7,TGCGCCAGCAGCCAAATCTGGGGACAGGGGTCCTACGAGCAGTACTTC,CASSQIWGQGSYEQYF
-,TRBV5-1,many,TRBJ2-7,TGCGCCAGCAGCTACGCGGGAATCTACGAGCAGTACTTC,CASSYAGIYEQYF
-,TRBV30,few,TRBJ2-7,TGTGCCTGGAGTGTACGGCGGCTTTCCTCCTACGAGCAGTACTTC,CAWSVRRLSSYEQYF
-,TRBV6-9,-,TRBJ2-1,TGTGCCAGCAGTTACACCTCTCGGATATCCCAGGGGGAGCAGTTCTTC,CASSYTSRISQGEQFF
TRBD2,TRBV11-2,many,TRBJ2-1,TGTGCCAGCAGCTCCGGACTAGCCAATGAGCAGTTCTTC,CASSSGLANEQFF
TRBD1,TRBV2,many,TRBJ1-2,TGTGCCAGCAGCGAAATCCCGACAGGGGCAAACTATGGCTACACCTTC,CASSEIPTGANYGYTF
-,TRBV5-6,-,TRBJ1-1,TGTGCCAGCAGCCCGGGATGGGGGGGGGATGAAGCTTTCTTT,CASSPGWGGDEAFF
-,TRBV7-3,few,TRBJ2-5,TGTGCCAGCAGCTTAACGTTAACTTCGGTAGGGGGGCAAGAGACCCAGTACTTC,CASSLTLTSVGGQETQYF
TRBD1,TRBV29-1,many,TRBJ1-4,TGCAGCGTCTTTGGGACAGCTAATGAAAAACTGTTTTTT,CSVFGTANEKLFF
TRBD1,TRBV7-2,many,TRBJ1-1,TGTGCCAGCAGCACCAGACAGGGGTCCGCTTTCTTT,CASSTRQGSAFF
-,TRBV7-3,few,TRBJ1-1,TGTGCCAGCAGCTTATGGAGGCAGACCACTGAAGCTTTCTTT,CASSLWRQTTEAFF
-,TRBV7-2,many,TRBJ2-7,TGTGCCAGCAGCTCCGCGAGGGAGCAGTACTTC,CASSSAREQYF
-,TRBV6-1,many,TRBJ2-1,TGTGCCAGCAGTCAGGCGAATGAGCAGTTCTTC,CASSQANEQFF
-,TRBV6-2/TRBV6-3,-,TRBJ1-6,TGTGCCAGCAGTTACAACCACCCCGGGAATAGGTCACCCCTCCACTTT,CASSYNHPGNRSPLHF
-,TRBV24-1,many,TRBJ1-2,TGTGCCACCAGCGAGACAGAGAGAAATGGCTACACCTTC,CATSETERNGYTF
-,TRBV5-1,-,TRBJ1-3,TGCGCCAGCAGCCAAGATCAGGGTGCTGGAAACACCATATATTTT,CASSQDQGAGNTIYF
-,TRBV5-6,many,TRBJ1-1,TGTGCCAGCAGCTTGCTGAGTACCAACACTGAAGCTTTCTTT,CASSLLSTNTEAFF
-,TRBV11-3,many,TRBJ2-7,TGTGCCAGCAGCTTCGATAGGAATAACGAGCAGTACTTC,CASSFDRNNEQYF
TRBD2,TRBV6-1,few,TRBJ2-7,TGTGCCACCAAAAGGGAGGGTAGACAGATATACTCCTACGAGCAGTACTTC,CATKREGRQIYSYEQYF